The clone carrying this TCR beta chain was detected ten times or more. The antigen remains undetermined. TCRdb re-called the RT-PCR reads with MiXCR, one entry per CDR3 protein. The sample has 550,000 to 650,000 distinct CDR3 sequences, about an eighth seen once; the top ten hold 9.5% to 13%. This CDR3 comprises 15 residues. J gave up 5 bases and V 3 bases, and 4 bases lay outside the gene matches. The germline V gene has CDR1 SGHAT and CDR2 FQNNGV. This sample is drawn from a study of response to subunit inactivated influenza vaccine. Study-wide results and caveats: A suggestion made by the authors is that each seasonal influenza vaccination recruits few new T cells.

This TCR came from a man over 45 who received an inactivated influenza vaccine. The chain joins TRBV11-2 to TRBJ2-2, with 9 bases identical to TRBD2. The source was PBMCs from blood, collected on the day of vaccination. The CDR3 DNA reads TGTGCCAGCAGCTTGACTAGCGGACTAACCGGGGAGCTGTTTTTT. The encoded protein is CASSLTSGLTGELFF.